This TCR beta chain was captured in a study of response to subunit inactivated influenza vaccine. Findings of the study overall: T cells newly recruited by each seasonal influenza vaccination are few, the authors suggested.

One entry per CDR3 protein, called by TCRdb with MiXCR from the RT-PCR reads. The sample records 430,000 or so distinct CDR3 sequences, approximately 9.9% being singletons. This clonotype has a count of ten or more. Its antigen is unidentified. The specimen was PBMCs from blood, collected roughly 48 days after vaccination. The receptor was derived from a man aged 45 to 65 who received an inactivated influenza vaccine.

The CDR3 nucleotides read TGTGCCACCGCGACAGGGAGCTCTGGAAACACCATATATTTT. It translates to CATATGSSGNTIYF. This sequence joins TRBV15 and TRBJ1-3, with TRBD1 matching over 7 bases. The CDR3 is 14 amino acids. Trimming cost V 8 bases and J 0 bases; bases outside gene matches: 4. The germline V gene encodes CDR1 LNHNV and CDR2 YYDKDF (reference sequence).